What follows is one TCR beta chain and its context. Its antigen remains unidentified. CDR3 length equals 13 residues. V was pared by 2 bases and J by 4 bases, with 6 bases between. Germline CDR1 is MNHEY and CDR2 is SMNVEV (reference sequence). The source of the sample is a study of graft-versus-host responses after intestinal transplantation. Study background: Induction with anti-thymocyte globulin, then tacrolimus and steroids for roughly 3 years, was given to all recipients. Study findings and constraints: Ileal or blood samples showed some GvH clones first, and such clones were also found in recipient marrow.

Measured with immunoSEQ multiplex PCR; TCRdb has only the in-frame clones, and not every one. The table includes about 110,000 clones, just over 90% detected once. V gene TRBV27 combines with J gene TRBJ1-5; D is undetermined. This specimen was unstimulated CD4+ T cells sorted from spleen or lymph node cells, taken before transplant. The receptor was isolated from a human donor who was the organ donor for an intestinal transplant. The CDR3 nucleotides are TGTGCCAGCAGTTTAAAGATTAATCAGCCCCAGCATTTT. This gives the protein CASSLKINQPQHF.